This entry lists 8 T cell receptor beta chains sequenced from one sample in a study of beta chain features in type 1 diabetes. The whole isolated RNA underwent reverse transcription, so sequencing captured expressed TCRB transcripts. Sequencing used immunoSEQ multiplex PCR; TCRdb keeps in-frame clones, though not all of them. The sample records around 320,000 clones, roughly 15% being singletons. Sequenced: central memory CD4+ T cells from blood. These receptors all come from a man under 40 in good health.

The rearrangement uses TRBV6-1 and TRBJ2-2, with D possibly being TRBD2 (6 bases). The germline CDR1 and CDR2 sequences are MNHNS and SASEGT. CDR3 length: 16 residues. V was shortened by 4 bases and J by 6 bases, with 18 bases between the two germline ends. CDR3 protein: CASSAHGTGVSGELFF. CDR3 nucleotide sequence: TGTGCCAGCAGTGCCCACGGGACGGGGGTTTCCGGGGAGCTGTTTTTT.

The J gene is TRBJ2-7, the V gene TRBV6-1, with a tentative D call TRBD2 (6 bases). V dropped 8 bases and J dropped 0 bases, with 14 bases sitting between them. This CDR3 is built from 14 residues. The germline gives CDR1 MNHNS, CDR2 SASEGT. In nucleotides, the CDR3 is TGTGCCAGCCCTCGGGACGGGAGCTCCTACGAGCAGTACTTC. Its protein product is CASPRDGSSYEQYF.

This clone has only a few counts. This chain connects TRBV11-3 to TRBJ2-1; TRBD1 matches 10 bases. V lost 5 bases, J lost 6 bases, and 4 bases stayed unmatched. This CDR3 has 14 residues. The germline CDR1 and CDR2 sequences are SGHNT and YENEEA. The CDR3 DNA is TGTGCCAGCAGCCGGGACAGGGGAATCAATGAGCAGTTCTTC. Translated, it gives CASSRDRGINEQFF.

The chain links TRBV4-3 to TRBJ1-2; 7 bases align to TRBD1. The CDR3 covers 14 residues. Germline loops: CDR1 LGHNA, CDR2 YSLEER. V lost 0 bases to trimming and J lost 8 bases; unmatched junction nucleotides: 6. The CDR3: CASSQDQRGQGYTF. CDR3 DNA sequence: TGCGCCAGCAGCCAAGATCAGAGGGGACAGGGCTACACCTTC.

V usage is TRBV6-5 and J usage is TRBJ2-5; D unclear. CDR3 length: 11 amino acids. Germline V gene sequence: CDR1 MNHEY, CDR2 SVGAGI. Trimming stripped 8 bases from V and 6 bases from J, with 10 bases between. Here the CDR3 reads CASSQAKTQYF. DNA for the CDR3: TGTGCCAGCTCCCAGGCAAAGACCCAGTACTTC.

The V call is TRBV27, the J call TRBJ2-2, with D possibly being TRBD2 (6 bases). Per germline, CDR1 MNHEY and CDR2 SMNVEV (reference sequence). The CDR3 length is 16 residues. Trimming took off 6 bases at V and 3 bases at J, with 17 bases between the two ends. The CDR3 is CASSPTRRGDTGELFF. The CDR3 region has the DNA TGTGCCAGCAGCCCCACTAGGCGCGGGGACACCGGGGAGCTGTTTTTT.

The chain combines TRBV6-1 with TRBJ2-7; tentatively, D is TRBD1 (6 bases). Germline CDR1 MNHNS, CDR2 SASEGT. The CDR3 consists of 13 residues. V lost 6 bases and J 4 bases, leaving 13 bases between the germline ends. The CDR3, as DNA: TGTGCCAGCAGAGCGACAGGAGTGTACGAGCAGTACGTC. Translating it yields CASRATGVYEQYV.

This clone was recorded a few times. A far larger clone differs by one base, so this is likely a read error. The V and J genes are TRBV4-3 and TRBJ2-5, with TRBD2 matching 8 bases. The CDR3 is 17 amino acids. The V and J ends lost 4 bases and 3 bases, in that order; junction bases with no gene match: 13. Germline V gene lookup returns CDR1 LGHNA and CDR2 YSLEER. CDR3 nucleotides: TGCGCCAGCAGCCGCGGGTCCTCCGGGGGGGCTAAAGAGACCCAGTACTTC. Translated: CASSRGSSGGAKETQYF.